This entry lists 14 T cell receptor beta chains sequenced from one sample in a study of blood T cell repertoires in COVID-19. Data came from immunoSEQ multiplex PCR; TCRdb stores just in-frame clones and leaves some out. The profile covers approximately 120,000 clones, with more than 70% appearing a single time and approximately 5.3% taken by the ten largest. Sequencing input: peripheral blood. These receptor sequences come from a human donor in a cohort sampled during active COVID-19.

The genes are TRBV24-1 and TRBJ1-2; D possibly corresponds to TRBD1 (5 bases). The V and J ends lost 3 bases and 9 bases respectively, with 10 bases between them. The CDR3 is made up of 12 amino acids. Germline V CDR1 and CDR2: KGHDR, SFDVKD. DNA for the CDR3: TGTGCCACCAGTGATGGGGGGTCGCGCTACACCTTC. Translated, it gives CATSDGGSRYTF.

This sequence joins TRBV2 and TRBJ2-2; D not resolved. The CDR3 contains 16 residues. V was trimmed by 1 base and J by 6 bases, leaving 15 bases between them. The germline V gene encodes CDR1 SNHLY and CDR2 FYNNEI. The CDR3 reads CASSEVNPANAGELFF. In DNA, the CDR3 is TGTGCCAGCAGTGAAGTCAACCCAGCGAATGCCGGGGAGCTGTTTTTT.

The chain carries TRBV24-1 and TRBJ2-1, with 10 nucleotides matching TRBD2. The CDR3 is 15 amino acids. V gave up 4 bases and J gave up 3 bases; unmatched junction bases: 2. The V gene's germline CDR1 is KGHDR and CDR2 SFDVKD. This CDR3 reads CATSERLAGYNEQFF. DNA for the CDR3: TGTGCCACCAGTGAGCGACTAGCGGGCTACAATGAGCAGTTCTTC.

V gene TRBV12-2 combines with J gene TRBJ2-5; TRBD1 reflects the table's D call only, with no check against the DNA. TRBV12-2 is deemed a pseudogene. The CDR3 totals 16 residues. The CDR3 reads CASRFTYRDHLGTQYF. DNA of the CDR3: TGTGCAAGTCGCTTTACTTACAGGGACCATCTCGGGACCCAGTACTTC.

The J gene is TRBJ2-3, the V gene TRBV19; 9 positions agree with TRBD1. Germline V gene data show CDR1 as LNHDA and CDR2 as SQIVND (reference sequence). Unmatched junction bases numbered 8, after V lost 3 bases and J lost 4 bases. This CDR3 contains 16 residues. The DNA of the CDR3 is TGTGCCAGTAGTATCGCCGGGACAGGGTGGGCAGATACGCAGTATTTT. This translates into CASSIAGTGWADTQYF.

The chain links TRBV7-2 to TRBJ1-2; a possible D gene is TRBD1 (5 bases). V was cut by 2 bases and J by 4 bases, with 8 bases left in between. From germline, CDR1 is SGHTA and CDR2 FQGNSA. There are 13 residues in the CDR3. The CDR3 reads CASSLRGLYGYTF. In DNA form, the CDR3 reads TGTGCCAGCAGCTTAAGGGGCCTCTATGGCTACACCTTC.

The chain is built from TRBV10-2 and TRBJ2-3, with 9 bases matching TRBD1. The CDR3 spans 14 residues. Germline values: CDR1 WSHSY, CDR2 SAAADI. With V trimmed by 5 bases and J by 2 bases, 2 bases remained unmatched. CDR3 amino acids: CASSQQGATDTQYF. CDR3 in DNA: TGCGCCAGCAGTCAACAGGGGGCCACAGATACGCAGTATTTT.

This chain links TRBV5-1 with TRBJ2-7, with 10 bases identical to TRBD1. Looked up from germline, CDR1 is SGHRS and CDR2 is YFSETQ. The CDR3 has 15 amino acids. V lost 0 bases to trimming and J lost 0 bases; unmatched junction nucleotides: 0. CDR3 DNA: TGCGCCAGCAGCTTGGGGACAGGGGGCTCCTACGAGCAGTACTTC. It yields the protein CASSLGTGGSYEQYF.

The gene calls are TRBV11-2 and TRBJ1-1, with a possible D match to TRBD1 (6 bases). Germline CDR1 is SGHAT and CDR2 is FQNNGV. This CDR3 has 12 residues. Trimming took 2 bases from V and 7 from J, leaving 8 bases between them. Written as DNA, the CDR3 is TGTGCCAGCAGCTTACGACAGGTTGAAGCTTTCTTT. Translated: CASSLRQVEAFF. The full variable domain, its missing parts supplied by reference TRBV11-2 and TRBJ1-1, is EAGVAQSPRYKIIEKRQSVAFWCNPISGHATLYWYQQILGQGPKLLIQFQNNGVVDDSQLPKDRFSAERLKGVDSTLKIQPAKLEDSAVYLCASSLRQVEAFFGQGTRLTVV.

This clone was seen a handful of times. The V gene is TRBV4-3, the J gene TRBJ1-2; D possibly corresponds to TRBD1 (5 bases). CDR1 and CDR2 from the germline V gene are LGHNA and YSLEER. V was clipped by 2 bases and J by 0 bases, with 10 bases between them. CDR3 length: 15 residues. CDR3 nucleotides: TGCGCCAGCAGCCAATATACAGGAGCTAACTATGGCTACACCTTC. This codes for CASSQYTGANYGYTF.

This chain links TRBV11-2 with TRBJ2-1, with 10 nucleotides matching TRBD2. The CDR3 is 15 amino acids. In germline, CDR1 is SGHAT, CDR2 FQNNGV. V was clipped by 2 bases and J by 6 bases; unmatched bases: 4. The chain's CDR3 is CASSLLAGVSNEQFF. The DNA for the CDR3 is TGTGCCAGCAGCTTACTAGCGGGAGTGAGCAATGAGCAGTTCTTC. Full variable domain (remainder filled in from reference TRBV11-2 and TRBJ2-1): EAGVAQSPRYKIIEKRQSVAFWCNPISGHATLYWYQQILGQGPKLLIQFQNNGVVDDSQLPKDRFSAERLKGVDSTLKIQPAKLEDSAVYLCASSLLAGVSNEQFFGPGTRLTVL.

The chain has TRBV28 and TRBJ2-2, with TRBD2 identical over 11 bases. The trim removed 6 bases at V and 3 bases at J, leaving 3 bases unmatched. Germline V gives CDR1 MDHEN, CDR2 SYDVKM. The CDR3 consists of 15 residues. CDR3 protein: CASSPLAGDTGELFF. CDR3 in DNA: TGTGCCAGCAGCCCACTAGCGGGAGACACCGGGGAGCTGTTTTTT.

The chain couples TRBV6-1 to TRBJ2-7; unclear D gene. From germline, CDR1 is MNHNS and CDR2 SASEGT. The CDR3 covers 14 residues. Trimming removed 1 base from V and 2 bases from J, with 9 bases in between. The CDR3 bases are TGTGCCAGCAGTGAAGTTGGCAGGACCTACGAGCAGTACTTC. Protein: CASSEVGRTYEQYF.

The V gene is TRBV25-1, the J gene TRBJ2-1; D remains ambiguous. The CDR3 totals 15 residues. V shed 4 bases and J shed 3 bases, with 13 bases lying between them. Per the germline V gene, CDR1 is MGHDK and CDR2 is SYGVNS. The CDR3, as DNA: TGTGCCAGCAGTGCCTACTATCGTCTCTACAATGAGCAGTTCTTC. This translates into CASSAYYRLYNEQFF. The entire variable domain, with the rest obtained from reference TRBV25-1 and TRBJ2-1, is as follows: EADIYQTPRYLVIGTGKKITLECSQTMGHDKMYWYQQDPGMELHLIHYSYGVNSTEKGDLSSESTVSRIRTEHFPLTLESARPSHTSQYLCASSAYYRLYNEQFFGPGTRLTVL.